Shown below are 3 T cell receptor beta chains from a single sample sequenced in a study of OX40 agonist ivuxolimab in advanced cancers. Repertoires were generated with immunoSEQ multiplex PCR, while TCRdb's copy carries only in-frame clones and drops some. Of roughly 67,000 clones listed, around nine tenths are singletons. This specimen was CD4+ or CD8+ T cells sorted from blood, taken in a trial of the OX40 agonist ivuxolimab. Receptors were obtained from an adult with an advanced solid tumor such as melanoma, head and neck, liver or kidney cancer.

The chain employs TRBV6-1 and TRBJ2-3; TRBD2 is a possible D gene (5 bases). Trimming left V 2 bases short and J 8 bases short, with 17 bases between. The CDR3 totals 15 residues. Germline CDR1 is MNHNS and CDR2 is SASEGT. The CDR3 DNA sequence: TGTGCCAGCAGTGAATTTTCTGGAGCGAGCGGTACGCAGTATTTT. Translating gives CASSEFSGASGTQYF.

This clone was picked up a small number of times. This chain joins TRBV21-1 and TRBJ2-6; the D call of TRBD1 is as the table states it, not checked on the DNA. TRBV21-1 is a pseudogene locus. The CDR3 loop spans 19 amino acids. CDR3 DNA: TGTGCCAGCAGCACTTACGCAGGGGGACCGAAGTCTGGGGCCAACGTCCTGACTTTC. Translating it yields CASSTYAGGPKSGANVLTF.

The V call is TRBV7-6, the J call TRBJ2-1; TRBD1 matches at 10 bases. This CDR3 is 17 amino acids long. Germline trimming cut 0 bases from V and 6 bases from J; bases unmatched to any gene: 8. CDR1 and CDR2 (germline): SGHVS, FNYEAQ. The CDR3 coding sequence is TGTGCCAGCAGCTTAGCTCCTTGGGACAGGGGACGCAATGAGCAGTTCTTC. This sequence encodes CASSLAPWDRGRNEQFF.